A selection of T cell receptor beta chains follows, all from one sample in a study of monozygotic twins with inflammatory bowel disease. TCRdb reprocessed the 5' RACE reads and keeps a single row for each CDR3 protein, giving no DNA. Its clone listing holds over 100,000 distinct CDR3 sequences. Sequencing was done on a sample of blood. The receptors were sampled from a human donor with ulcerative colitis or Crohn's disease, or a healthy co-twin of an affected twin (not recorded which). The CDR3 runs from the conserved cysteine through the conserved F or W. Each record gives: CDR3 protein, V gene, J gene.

CASRTGSSTDTQYF	TRBV11-3	TRBJ2-3
CASSEQMSGANVLTF	TRBV7-9	TRBJ2-6
CAIRTGLESGYGYTF	TRBV10-3	TRBJ1-2
CASSPGTETNTEAFF	TRBV18	TRBJ1-1
CASSPVLAGGYNEQFF	TRBV5-1	TRBJ2-1
CASSYDRGVVGLQETQYF	TRBV6-5	TRBJ2-5
CATSKGGVGYGYTF	TRBV15	TRBJ1-2
CASSAGQTSYNEQFF	TRBV7-2	TRBJ2-1
CSAPPTSGGGNEQYF	TRBV20-1	TRBJ2-7
CASSLAPDGGRYNEQFF	TRBV7-8	TRBJ2-1
CASSTTPSYEQYF	TRBV19	TRBJ2-7
CASSPQDDNEQFF	TRBV19	TRBJ2-1
CSAIDVGVEAFF	TRBV20-1	TRBJ1-1
CASSSGGTSSGNTIYF	TRBV5-1	TRBJ1-3
CASNQDRDIGYTF	TRBV5-1	TRBJ1-2
CASSQGQSDVYEQYF	TRBV14	TRBJ2-7
CASGLPGLAGGPIAKNIQYF	TRBV12-5	TRBJ2-4
CASSSGGTAEAFF	TRBV7-8	TRBJ1-1